The 18 T cell receptor beta chains below all came from one sample that was sequenced in a study of blood T cell repertoires in COVID-19. Some clones are missing from TCRdb's copy, which holds only in-frame ones; the method was immunoSEQ multiplex PCR. There are 300,000 to 350,000 clones in the sample; 85% to 90% occur only once, and around 4.3% lies in the top ten. Material: PBMCs or T cells enriched from blood (not recorded which). The receptors here all came from a woman aged 18-35 years with acute COVID-19.

J is TRBJ2-7 and V is TRBV11-3; 11 nucleotides match TRBD2. V trimming: 5 bases; J trimming: 6 bases; junction bases outside the gene matches: 9. This CDR3 has 15 amino acids. Germline CDR1 SGHNT, CDR2 YENEEA. In nucleotides, the CDR3 is TGTGCCAGCAGCGCCCAAACTAGCGGGGGATCCGAGCAGTACTTC. It specifies CASSAQTSGGSEQYF. Together with reference TRBV11-3 and TRBJ2-7, the CDR3 gives the full variable domain: EAGVVQSPRYKIIEKKQPVAFWCNPISGHNTLYWYLQNLGQGPELLIRYENEEAVDDSQLPKDRFSAERLKGVDSTLKIQPAELGDSAVYLCASSAQTSGGSEQYFGPGTRLTVT.

The rearrangement joins TRBV29-1 to TRBJ1-3; a possible D gene is TRBD1 (6 bases). The V and J ends lost 4 bases and 2 bases respectively, with 21 bases between them. Germline V gene data show CDR1 as SQVTM and CDR2 as ANQGSEA. The CDR3 totals 17 residues. CDR3 in DNA: TGCAGCGTTGGGGGGGGCTGGGTCAATCGGCCTGGAAACACCATATATTTT. This sequence encodes CSVGGGWVNRPGNTIYF.

This chain uses TRBV5-4 with TRBJ1-2, with TRBD1 matching over 9 bases. V lost 0 bases to trimming and J lost 8 bases; unmatched junction nucleotides: 8. The CDR3 covers 15 residues. In germline, CDR1 is SGHNT, CDR2 YYREEE (reference sequence). This chain's CDR3 is CASSLDSGTGSGYTF. CDR3 in DNA: TGTGCCAGCAGCTTGGATTCCGGGACAGGGAGCGGCTACACCTTC.

The J gene is TRBJ2-1, the V gene TRBV7-2, with D unclear. The V gene lost 2 bases and the J gene lost 0 bases, with 8 bases spanning the gap. Germline CDR1 and CDR2: SGHTA and FQGNSA. The CDR3 is 15 residues long. In DNA form, the CDR3 reads TGTGCCAGCAGCTTACGCGAGAGCTCCTACAATGAGCAGTTCTTC. Translation: CASSLRESSYNEQFF.

The V and J genes are TRBV19 and TRBJ1-1; D gene unclear. Germline-derived CDR1 and CDR2 are LNHDA and SQIVND (reference sequence). V lost 2 bases and J lost 5, with 12 bases in between. The CDR3 covers 14 residues. CDR3 DNA: TGTGCCAGTAGTATAAAACACTCGGGGACTGAAGCTTTCTTT. It yields the protein CASSIKHSGTEAFF.

V gene TRBV18 combines with J gene TRBJ2-3, with 14 bases fitting TRBD2. CDR1 and CDR2 from the germline V gene are KGHSH and LQKENI. V lost 5 bases to trimming and J lost 5 bases; unmatched junction nucleotides: 6. This CDR3 spans 16 amino acids. CDR3 region: CASSSRLAGGQDTQYF. The CDR3 DNA reads TGTGCCAGCTCATCCCGACTAGCGGGAGGGCAAGATACGCAGTATTTT.

V gene TRBV19 combines with J gene TRBJ1-1, with a tentative D call TRBD1 (6 bases). The CDR3 sequence is 15 residues long. CDR1 LNHDA and CDR2 SQIVND come from the germline V gene (reference sequence). The ends were cut back, 5 bases at V and 5 bases at J, with 18 bases in the middle. DNA of the CDR3: TGTGCCAGTAGTTCGCGGACAGTGGGAGAAACTGAAGCTTTCTTT. This gives the protein CASSSRTVGETEAFF. The entire variable domain, with the rest obtained from reference TRBV19 and TRBJ1-1, is as follows: DGGITQSPKYLFRKEGQNVTLSCEQNLNHDAMYWYRQDPGQGLRLIYYSQIVNDFQKGDIAEGYSVSREKKESFPLTVTSAQKNPTAFYLCASSSRTVGETEAFFGQGTRLTVV.

The V call is TRBV11-3, the J call TRBJ1-4; TRBD1 matches 10 bases. V dropped 8 bases and J dropped 7; count of bases not matched to a gene: 22. The CDR3 extends over 19 amino acids. The V gene's germline CDR1 is SGHNT and CDR2 YENEEA. CDR3 amino acids: CASGGIAGTGVKKGEKLFF. DNA of the CDR3: TGTGCCAGCGGAGGGATCGCCGGGACAGGGGTGAAGAAGGGTGAAAAACTGTTTTTT.

The chain combines TRBV19 with TRBJ2-2, with a possible D match to TRBD1 (5 bases). Germline V gene sequence: CDR1 LNHDA, CDR2 SQIVND (reference sequence). The CDR3 contains 18 residues. V was shortened by 5 bases and J by 5 bases, with 24 bases between the two germline ends. The CDR3 loop is CASSAPGGAGLGTGELFF. The CDR3 coding sequence is TGTGCCAGTAGTGCCCCCGGTGGTGCAGGGCTAGGAACCGGGGAGCTGTTTTTT.

This chain's CDR3 is CASSAGRLLNYGYTF. The CDR3 bases are TGTGCCAGCAGCGCCGGTCGACTACTTAACTATGGCTACACCTTC. J is TRBJ1-2 and V is TRBV9; no clear D. The germline CDR1 and CDR2 sequences are SGDLS and YYNGEE. V was trimmed by 3 bases and J by 1 base, leaving 13 bases between them. The CDR3 extends over 15 amino acids.

This clone appeared a few times. V and J are TRBV18 and TRBJ1-3, with unresolved D. Trimming pared 3 bases from V and 0 bases from J, leaving 9 bases between. This CDR3 region has 15 residues. Germline loops: CDR1 KGHSH, CDR2 LQKENI. CDR3 protein: CASSPSRSSGNTIYF. CDR3 in DNA: TGTGCCAGCTCACCGTCCAGAAGCTCTGGAAACACCATATATTTT.

This clone turned up a few times. The J gene is TRBJ1-1, the V gene TRBV2; no reliable D call. Trimming removed 6 bases at V and 3 bases at J, with 5 bases between. This CDR3 contains 11 residues. CDR1 SNHLY and CDR2 FYNNEI come from the germline V gene. The CDR3 DNA is TGTGCCAGCAGCCTCCACACTGAAGCTTTCTTT. It codes for CASSLHTEAFF.

V gene TRBV16 combines with J gene TRBJ1-3, with unresolved D. Germline values: CDR1 KGHSY, CDR2 FQNENV. The length of the CDR3 is 16 residues. V lost 6 bases to trimming and J lost 0 bases, with 15 bases between them. CDR3 in DNA: TGTGCCAGCAGACCTCCGGGGAGCTACTCTGGAAACACCATATATTTT. Amino acids: CASRPPGSYSGNTIYF. Looking up the rest from reference TRBV16 and TRBJ1-3 gives the full variable domain: GEEVAQTPKHLVRGEGQKAKLYCAPIKGHSYVFWYQQVLKNEFKFLISFQNENVFDETGMPKERFSAKCLPNSPCSLEIQATKLEDSAVYFCASRPPGSYSGNTIYFGEGSWLTVV.

V usage is TRBV9 and J usage is TRBJ2-2, with 7 bases that match TRBD1. Germline values: CDR1 SGDLS, CDR2 YYNGEE. V gave up 5 bases and J gave up 6 bases; unmatched junction bases: 7. CDR3 length: 14 residues. The CDR3 DNA follows: TGTGCCAGCAGTACCGACAGGGTGGCCGGGGAGCTGTTTTTT. It encodes CASSTDRVAGELFF.

Of note for this clone: The germline gene is not matched at one end of the junction; a read error may be the cause. The chain employs TRBV28 and TRBJ2-7; D is possibly TRBD2 (6 bases). Germline CDR1 reads MDHEN; CDR2 reads SYDVKM. The CDR3 length is 11 residues. CDR3 region: CASSLDGSKHF. As DNA, the CDR3 is TGTGCCAGCAGTTTAGACGGGAGCAAACACTTC.

This clone appeared once. This rearrangement joins TRBV12-3 or TRBV12-4 to TRBJ1-5, with D unclear. The CDR3 loop spans 13 amino acids. V lost 3 bases, J lost 6 bases, and 9 bases lay in between. Here the CDR3 reads CASSFMRGQPQHF. CDR3 coding DNA: TGTGCCAGCAGTTTCATGCGAGGTCAGCCCCAGCATTTT.

The rearrangement links TRBV11-1 to TRBJ2-5; a weak D match, TRBD2 (6 bases). The ends were cut back, 2 bases at V and 4 bases at J, with 11 bases in the middle. CDR3 length equals 14 residues. Germline values: CDR1 SGHAT, CDR2 FQDESV (reference sequence). As DNA, the CDR3 is TGTGCCAGCAGCTTAATCCTGGGAGGAGAGACCCAGTACTTC. Translated, it gives CASSLILGGETQYF.

The J gene is TRBJ2-1, the V gene TRBV7-9, with 9 bases aligning to TRBD2. Germline assignment: CDR1 SEHNR and CDR2 FQNEAQ (reference sequence). V shed 2 bases, J shed 4 bases, and the junction held 3 bases outside the gene matches. The CDR3 runs to 15 residues. CDR3 in amino acids: CASSLLLAGYNEQFF. Here the CDR3 DNA reads TGTGCCAGCAGCTTATTGCTAGCGGGGTACAATGAGCAGTTCTTC. Full variable domain (missing parts from reference TRBV7-9 and TRBJ2-1): DTGVSQNPRHKITKRGQNVTFRCDPISEHNRLYWYRQTLGQGPEFLTYFQNEAQLEKSRLLSDRFSAERPKGSFSTLEIQRTEQGDSAMYLCASSLLLAGYNEQFFGPGTRLTVL.